This TCR beta chain was sequenced during a study of shared clonotypes between healthy human individuals. Findings of the study overall: At large depth, rarefaction still showed sorted-subset sequencing to be incomplete.

The CDR3 loop spans 14 amino acids. CDR1 SGHNT and CDR2 YYREEE come from the germline V gene (reference sequence). With 2 bases clipped from V and 2 bases from J, the junction kept 4 bases outside the gene matches. Turning to this clone: The target antigen is unknown.

Naive CD8 populations comprised CD45RO-negative cells positively selected for CCR7, excluding terminally differentiated effector memory CD45RA+ cells. Every subset had its genomic DNA shared out evenly among several immunoSEQ plates. As processed by the authors: From ImmunoSEQ came sequences covering only the junction and carrying no quality scores, so filtering differed. Libraries were prepared by immunoSEQ multiplex PCR; TCRdb keeps only in-frame clonotypes and omits some of them. The V and J calls and the clone size are those of that table, but D and trimming were determined from the DNA. The data contain some 740,000 clones, more than 85% of them singletons.

The V gene is TRBV5-4, the J gene TRBJ2-7, with 7 positions matching TRBD1. The sequencing sample was made of naive CD8+ T cells sorted from blood. This TCR was sampled from a man aged 25 to 40 in good health. CDR3 in DNA: TGTGCCAGCAGCTTATCGGACAGGACCTACGAGCAGTACTTC. This codes for CASSLSDRTYEQYF.